This T cell receptor beta chain stems from a study of T cell repertoires in cytomegalovirus infection. This clonotype was seen a few times. Its antigen is unidentified. Using its own MiXCR run on the reads, TCRdb lists one record per CDR3 protein. Among about 130,000 distinct CDR3 sequences, 32% were seen once, and the ten largest hold 58%. Study-wide points: The ex vivo response was dominated by HLA-C-restricted CMV-specific TCR beta clonotypes. Cumulative frequency (of public TCR beta family members) identified carriers of CMV plus the relevant HLA.

The CDR3 sequence is 15 residues long. Unmatched junction bases numbered 7, after V lost 5 bases and J lost 4 bases. CDR1 and CDR2 (germline): MNHEY, SMNVEV (reference sequence). The V call is TRBV27, the J call TRBJ2-3; 9 bases match TRBD1. Source: CD8+ T cells from cultured PBMCs, taken from culture after CMV antigen stimulation. This sequence was found in a human donor in good health (CMV status not recorded). Some clones in this sample may be carry-over from other donors' samples. The CDR3 sequence is CASSQGTGQADTQYF. The CDR3 nucleotides are TGTGCCAGCAGTCAAGGGACAGGGCAAGCAGATACGCAGTATTTT.